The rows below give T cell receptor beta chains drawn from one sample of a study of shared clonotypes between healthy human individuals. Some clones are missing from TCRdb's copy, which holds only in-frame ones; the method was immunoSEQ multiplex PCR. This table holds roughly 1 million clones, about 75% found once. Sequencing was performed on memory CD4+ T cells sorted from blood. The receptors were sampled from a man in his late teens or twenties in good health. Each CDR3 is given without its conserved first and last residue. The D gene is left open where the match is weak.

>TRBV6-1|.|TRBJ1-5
ASNLDGSNQPQH
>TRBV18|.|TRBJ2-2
ASSPNAGAQAGELF
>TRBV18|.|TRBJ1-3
ASSPAGASLISAGNTIY
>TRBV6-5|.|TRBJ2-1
ASSSGPSNEQF
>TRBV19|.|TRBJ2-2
ASSIGRGRNTGELF
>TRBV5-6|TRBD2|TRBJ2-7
ASSLVGEGRDEQY
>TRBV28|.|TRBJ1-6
ASSALDNNSPLH
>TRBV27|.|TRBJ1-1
ASSPRPGTSEAF
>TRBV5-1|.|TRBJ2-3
ASSEAGTDTQY
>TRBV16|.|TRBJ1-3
ASAPTTGNTIY
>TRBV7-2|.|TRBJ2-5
ASSLAGGRGKETQY
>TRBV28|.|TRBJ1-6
ASSFPQGSGSSPLH
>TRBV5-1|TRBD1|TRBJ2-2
ASSTRQGAQGGELF
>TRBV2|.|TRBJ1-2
ASKEVDGYT
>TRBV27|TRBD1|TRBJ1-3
ASSLTGNSGNTIY
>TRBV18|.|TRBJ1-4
ASSPPSGNEKLF
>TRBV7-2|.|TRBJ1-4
ASSFSRGPRYEKLF
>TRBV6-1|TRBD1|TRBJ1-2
ASRDRVSYGYT
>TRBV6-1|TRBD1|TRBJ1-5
ASSGGQAQRLH
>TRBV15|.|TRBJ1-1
ATSNSTIGALRAF
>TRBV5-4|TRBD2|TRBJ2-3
ASRFGLALTDTQY
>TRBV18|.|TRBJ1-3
ASSPSRTEGTIY
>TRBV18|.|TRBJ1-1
ASSPGPDSGAEAF
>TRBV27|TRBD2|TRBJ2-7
ASSARGDYEQY
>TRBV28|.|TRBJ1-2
ASIPGGSVGGYT
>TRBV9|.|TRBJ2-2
ASSVGGTGARTGELF
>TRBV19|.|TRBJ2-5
ASSPSTASRTQY
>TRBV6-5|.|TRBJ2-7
ASSEMFSTSYEQY
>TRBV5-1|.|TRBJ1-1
ASSPLGHTPDTEAF
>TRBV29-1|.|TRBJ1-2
SGGEVSGYT
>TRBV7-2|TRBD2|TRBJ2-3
ASSHGGLAGGTDTQY
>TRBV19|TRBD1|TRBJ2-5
ASSMGQGARQETQY
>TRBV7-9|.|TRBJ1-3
ATPAAGNTIY
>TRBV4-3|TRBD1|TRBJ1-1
ASSLDRGLNTEAF
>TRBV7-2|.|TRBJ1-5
ASSLVDVQPQH
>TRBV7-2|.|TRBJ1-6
ASSLALPNSPLH
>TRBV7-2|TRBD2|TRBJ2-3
ASGLAGTDTQY
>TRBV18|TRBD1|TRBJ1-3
ASSPLGQVSGNTIY
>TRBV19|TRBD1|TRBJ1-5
ASSTLTGPGPQH
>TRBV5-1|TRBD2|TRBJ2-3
ASRPRGLAGGFNLKDTQY
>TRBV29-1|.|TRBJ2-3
SVEDPGTAQY
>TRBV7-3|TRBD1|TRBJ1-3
ASSSPTGQRSGNTIY
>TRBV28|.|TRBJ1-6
AIQGSSYNSPLH
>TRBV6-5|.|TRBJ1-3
ASSEGRSGNTIY
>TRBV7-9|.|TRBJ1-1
ASSLFAGNEAF
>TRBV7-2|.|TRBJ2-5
ASSFSTRGWETQY
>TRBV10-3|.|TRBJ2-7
TISEAHEQY
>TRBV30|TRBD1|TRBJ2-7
AWSPGTGGPHR
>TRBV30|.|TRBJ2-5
AWGRSIQETQY
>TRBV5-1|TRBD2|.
ASSPAGGGTYEQY
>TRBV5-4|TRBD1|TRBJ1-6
ASSLYWTGYNSPLH
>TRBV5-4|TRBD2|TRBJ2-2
ASSLPTSGFTGELF
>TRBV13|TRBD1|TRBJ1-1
ASSLNRGTEAF
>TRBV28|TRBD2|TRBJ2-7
ASRRTSGGSYEQY
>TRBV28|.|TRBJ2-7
ASSKGGISYEQY
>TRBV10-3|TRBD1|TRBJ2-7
AISETDRGPSREQY
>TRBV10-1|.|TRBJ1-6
ASSERTNSPLH
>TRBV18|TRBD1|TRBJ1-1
ASSPDRGAF
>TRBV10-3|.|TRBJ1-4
AISESVATNEKLF
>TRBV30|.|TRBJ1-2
AGEDRSYGYT